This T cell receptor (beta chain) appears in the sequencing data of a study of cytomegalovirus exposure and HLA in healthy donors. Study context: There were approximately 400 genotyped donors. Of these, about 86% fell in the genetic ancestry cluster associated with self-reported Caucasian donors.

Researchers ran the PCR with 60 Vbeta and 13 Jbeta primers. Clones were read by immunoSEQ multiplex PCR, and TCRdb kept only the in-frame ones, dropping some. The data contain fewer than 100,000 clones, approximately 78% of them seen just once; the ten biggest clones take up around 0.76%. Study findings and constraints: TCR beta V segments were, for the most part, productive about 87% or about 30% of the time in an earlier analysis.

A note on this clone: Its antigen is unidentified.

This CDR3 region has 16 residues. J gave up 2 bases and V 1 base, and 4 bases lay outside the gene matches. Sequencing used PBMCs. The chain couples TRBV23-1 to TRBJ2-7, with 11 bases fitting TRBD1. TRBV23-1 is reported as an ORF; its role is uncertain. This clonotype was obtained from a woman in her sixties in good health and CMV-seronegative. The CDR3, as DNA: TGCGCCAGCAGTCAATGGGACAGGGGGATCCCCTACGAGCAGTACTTC. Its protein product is CASSQWDRGIPYEQYF.